This T cell receptor beta chain was documented in a study of blood T cell repertoires in COVID-19. Study context: Samples came from the United States, Italy and Spain, spanning acute and convalescent COVID-19. PBMCs, B-cell-depleted T cells, or T cells provided the cDNA or gDNA that made up the material.

Under the authors' procedure: It was from reference gene primer amplification that nucleated cell counts were estimated. The data were produced by immunoSEQ multiplex PCR, yet TCRdb's version contains in-frame clones alone and is incomplete. V and J calls and clone size follow that table, whereas D and trimming were derived from the DNA. The profile shows around 150,000 clones, roughly four fifths of them singletons. V gave up 5 bases and J gave up 5 bases, with 15 bases separating them. Germline CDR1 and CDR2: WNHNN and SYGVQD (reference sequence). The CDR3 runs to 14 residues. The genes are TRBV10-1 and TRBJ1-1, with D possibly matching TRBD1 (5 bases). The sequencing sample was made of peripheral blood. The receptor was derived from an elderly woman with acute or convalescent COVID-19. This CDR3 reads CASSSARGRTEAFF. The CDR3 DNA sequence: TGCGCCAGCAGTTCGGCCCGGGGGAGGACTGAAGCTTTCTTT.